This T cell receptor beta chain was observed in a study of cytomegalovirus exposure and HLA in healthy donors. Findings and caveats of the study: A later analysis linked a missense variant in DCLRE1C to the trimming of TCR beta V and J genes. Association of roughly 18,000 TCR beta sequences with HLA alleles was found at 0.05 false discovery rate in a later analysis. CMV serostatus stood as the only immune exposure information on hand.

PCR amplification relied on 60 Vbeta primers (plus 13 Jbeta primers). Sequenced by immunoSEQ multiplex PCR; TCRdb stores in-frame clones only, minus some. Of roughly 100,000 clones in the sample, approximately 12% were seen once. Details on this clone: Its antigen remains unidentified. A far bigger clonotype differs at one base, so this is likely a read error.

The source material was PBMCs. The sequence was collected from a man between 40 and 49 years old in good health and CMV-seropositive.

CDR3 loop: CTSSQDAGTSGRREYF. The CDR3 coding sequence is TGCACCAGCAGCCAAGACGCCGGGACTAGCGGCCGACGGGAGTACTTC. The chain links TRBV1 to TRBJ2-5; no check of the table's D call, TRBD2, against the DNA was made. TRBV1 is classified as a pseudogene. The CDR3 runs 16 residues.